Below, one TCR beta chain is given with its context. The target antigen is unknown. Profiling relied on immunoSEQ multiplex PCR, and the TCRdb table lists in-frame clones only, not all of them. The table shows 120,000 or so clones, with approximately 89% occurring only once. From germline, CDR1 is SGHNT and CDR2 YYREEE (reference sequence). The CDR3 sequence is 14 residues long. V lost 2 bases and J lost 4, with 12 bases in between. The sample originates from a study of OX40 agonist ivuxolimab in advanced cancers. Study at large: Ivuxolimab, an antibody that agonizes OX40 (CD134), was administered to the patients. At 0.01 to 10 mg/kg, ivuxolimab was administered intravenously to patients every 2 weeks.

Whole-study results and caveats: Expanded clones were, on average, more numerous among CD8+ T cells than CD4+.

The sequence derives from an adult with an advanced solid tumor such as melanoma, head and neck, liver or kidney cancer. Here the sequenced sample was CD4+ or CD8+ T cells sorted from blood, taken in a trial of the OX40 agonist ivuxolimab. The chain uses TRBV5-4 and TRBJ1-2, with no clear D. The CDR3 sequence is CASSFGREAYGYTF. CDR3 nucleotide sequence: TGTGCCAGCAGCTTCGGCCGGGAGGCCTATGGCTACACCTTC.